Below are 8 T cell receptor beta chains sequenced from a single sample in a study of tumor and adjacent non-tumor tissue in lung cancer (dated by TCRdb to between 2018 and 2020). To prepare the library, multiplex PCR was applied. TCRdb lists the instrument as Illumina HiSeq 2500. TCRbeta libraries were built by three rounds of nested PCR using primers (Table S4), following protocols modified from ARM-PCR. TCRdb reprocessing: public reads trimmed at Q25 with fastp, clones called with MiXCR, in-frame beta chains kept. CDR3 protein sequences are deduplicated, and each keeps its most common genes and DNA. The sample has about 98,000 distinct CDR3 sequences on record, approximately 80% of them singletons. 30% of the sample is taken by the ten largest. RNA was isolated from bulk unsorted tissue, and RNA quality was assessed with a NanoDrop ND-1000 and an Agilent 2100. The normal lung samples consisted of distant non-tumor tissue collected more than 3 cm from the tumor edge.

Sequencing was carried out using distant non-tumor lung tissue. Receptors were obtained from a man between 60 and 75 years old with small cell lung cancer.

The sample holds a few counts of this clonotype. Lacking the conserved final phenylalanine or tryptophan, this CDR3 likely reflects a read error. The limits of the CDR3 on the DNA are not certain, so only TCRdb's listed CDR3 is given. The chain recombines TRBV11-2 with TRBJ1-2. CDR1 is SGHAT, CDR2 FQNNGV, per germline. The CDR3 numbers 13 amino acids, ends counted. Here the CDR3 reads CASRQHGDGGYSV.

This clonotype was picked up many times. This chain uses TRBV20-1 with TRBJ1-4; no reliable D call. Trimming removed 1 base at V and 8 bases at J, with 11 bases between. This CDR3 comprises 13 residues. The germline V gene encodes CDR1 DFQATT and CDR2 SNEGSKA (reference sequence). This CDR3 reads CSARGPEMEKLFF. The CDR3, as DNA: TGCAGTGCTAGAGGTCCAGAAATGGAAAAACTGTTTTTT.

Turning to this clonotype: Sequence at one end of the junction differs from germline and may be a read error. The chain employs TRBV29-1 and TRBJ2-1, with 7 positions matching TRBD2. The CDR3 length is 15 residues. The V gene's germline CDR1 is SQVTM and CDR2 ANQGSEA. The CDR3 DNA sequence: TGCAGCGTCCGGACCAGCGGGGATAATACGGGTGAGCAATTCTTC. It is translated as CSVRTSGDNTGEQFF.

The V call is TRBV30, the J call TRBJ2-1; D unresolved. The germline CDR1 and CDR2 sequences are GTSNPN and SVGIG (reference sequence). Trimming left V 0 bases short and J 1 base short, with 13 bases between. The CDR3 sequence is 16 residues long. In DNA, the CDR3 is TGTGCCTGGAGTGTCGGCGTGTACCTTTCCTACAATGAGCAGTTCTTC. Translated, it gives CAWSVGVYLSYNEQFF.

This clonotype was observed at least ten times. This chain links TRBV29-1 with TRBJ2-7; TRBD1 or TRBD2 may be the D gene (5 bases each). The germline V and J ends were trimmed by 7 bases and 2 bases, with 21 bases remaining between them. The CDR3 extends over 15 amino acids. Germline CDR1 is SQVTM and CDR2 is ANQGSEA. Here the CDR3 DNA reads TGCAGCGCTACTCCCGGGACGGGGCCTACCTACGAGCAGTACTTC. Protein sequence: CSATPGTGPTYEQYF.

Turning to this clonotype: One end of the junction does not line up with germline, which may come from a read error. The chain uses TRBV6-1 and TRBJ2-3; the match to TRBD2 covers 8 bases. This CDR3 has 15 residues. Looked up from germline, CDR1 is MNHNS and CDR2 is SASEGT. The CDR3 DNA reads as TGCGCCAGCAGTGAACCAGCGGGAGACACAGATACGCAGTATTTT. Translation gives CASSEPAGDTDTQYF.

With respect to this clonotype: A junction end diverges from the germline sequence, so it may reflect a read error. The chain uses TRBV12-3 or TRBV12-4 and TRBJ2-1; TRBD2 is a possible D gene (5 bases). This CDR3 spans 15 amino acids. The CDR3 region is CASSLRSRGYSEQFF. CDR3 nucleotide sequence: TGTGCCAGCAGTTTACGGTCTAGAGGGTACAGTGAGCAGTTCTTC.

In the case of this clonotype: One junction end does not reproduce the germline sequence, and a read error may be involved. CDR3 DNA sequence: TGCAGTGCTACCGACCGGGGGATGCCCTCTGGGCCCAACGCCCTGACTTTC. Protein product: CSATDRGMPSGPNALTF. This chain uses TRBV20-1 with TRBJ2-6; D possibly corresponds to TRBD2 (6 bases). Germline CDR1 DFQATT, CDR2 SNEGSKA (reference sequence). The CDR3 extends over 17 amino acids.